A selection of T cell receptor beta chains follows, all from one sample in a study of OX40 agonist ivuxolimab in advanced cancers. TCRdb's copy holds only in-frame clones and misses some; the assay was immunoSEQ multiplex PCR. The sample has some 45,000 clones, around 83% seen once. The material sequenced was CD4+ or CD8+ T cells sorted from blood, taken in a trial of the OX40 agonist ivuxolimab. These receptors were obtained from an adult with an advanced solid tumor such as melanoma, head and neck, liver or kidney cancer. CDR3s include the opening cysteine and the closing phenylalanine or tryptophan. D genes are given only for firm matches. Expanded clones are given a class, and other clones once, few, many or no size at all.

V: TRBV30
J: TRBJ2-7
D: TRBD2
size: -
CDR3: CAWSRLAGGRREQYF
DNA: TGTGCCTGGAGTAGACTAGCGGGGGGTAGACGAGAGCAGTACTTC

V: TRBV30
J: TRBJ1-1
D: -
size: -
CDR3: CAWLRANTEAFF
DNA: TGTGCCTGGCTTAGGGCGAACACTGAAGCTTTCTTT

V: TRBV27
J: TRBJ2-3
D: TRBD2
size: medium-sized
CDR3: CASSSSGGTDTQYF
DNA: TGTGCCAGCAGTTCCAGCGGGGGAACAGATACGCAGTATTTT

V: TRBV14
J: TRBJ2-7
D: -
size: -
CDR3: CASSSRGSYYEQYF
DNA: TGTGCCAGCAGCTCTAGGGGTAGCTACTACGAGCAGTACTTC

V: TRBV6-4
J: TRBJ2-1
D: -
size: few
CDR3: CASSDSGTMKQFF
DNA: TGTGCCAGCAGTGACTCAGGGACAATGAAGCAGTTCTTC

V: TRBV7-6
J: TRBJ2-1
D: -
size: -
CDR3: CASSSDRLNEQFF
DNA: TGTGCCAGCAGCTCCGACAGGCTTAATGAGCAGTTCTTC

V: TRBV6-5
J: TRBJ1-2
D: -
size: -
CDR3: CASSGDLPEGYTF
DNA: TGTGCCAGCAGTGGGGACCTCCCGGAAGGCTACACCTTC

V: TRBV7-2
J: TRBJ2-1
D: TRBD2
size: once
CDR3: CASSSLSGEQYNEQFF
DNA: TGTGCCAGCAGCTCCCTTAGCGGGGAGCAATACAATGAGCAGTTCTTC

V: TRBV27
J: TRBJ2-2
D: TRBD1
size: -
CDR3: CASSYGTGGIGELFF
DNA: TGTGCCAGCAGTTACGGGACAGGGGGCATCGGGGAGCTGTTTTTT

V: TRBV11-2
J: TRBJ2-1
D: -
size: -
CDR3: CASSLEGTWSNNEQFF
DNA: TGTGCCAGCAGCTTAGAAGGGACTTGGAGCAACAATGAGCAGTTCTTC

V: TRBV27
J: TRBJ2-7
D: TRBD1
size: -
CDR3: CASSPGQGSHYEQYF
DNA: TGTGCCAGCAGTCCCGGACAGGGGTCCCACTACGAGCAGTACTTC

V: TRBV7-9
J: TRBJ1-5
D: -
size: -
CDR3: CASSPGQPHSNQPQHF
DNA: TGTGCCAGCAGCCCCGGACAGCCCCATAGCAATCAGCCCCAGCATTTT

V: TRBV11-1
J: TRBJ1-1
D: -
size: -
CDR3: CASSLDDTEAFF
DNA: TGTGCCAGCAGCCTTGACGACACTGAAGCTTTCTTT

V: TRBV6-1
J: TRBJ1-1
D: -
size: -
CDR3: CASTGARFKFEAFF
DNA: TGTGCCAGCACCGGCGCCCGATTCAAGTTTGAAGCTTTCTTT

V: TRBV19
J: TRBJ2-7
D: -
size: -
CDR3: CASSASPASYEQYF
DNA: TGTGCCAGTAGTGCCAGTCCTGCATCCTACGAGCAGTACTTC

V: TRBV2
J: TRBJ2-5
D: -
size: -
CDR3: CASSEVGETQYF
DNA: TGTGCCAGCAGTGAAGTTGGCGAGACCCAGTACTTC

V: TRBV28
J: TRBJ2-3
D: TRBD2
size: few
CDR3: CASSSGTSGGAVADTQYF
DNA: TGTGCCAGCAGTTCCGGGACTAGCGGGGGGGCGGTCGCAGATACGCAGTATTTT

V: TRBV5-4
J: TRBJ1-1
D: -
size: -
CDR3: CASSFGGAAEAFF
DNA: TGTGCCAGCAGCTTCGGGGGGGCAGCTGAAGCTTTCTTT

V: TRBV7-6
J: TRBJ1-4
D: -
size: -
CDR3: CASSLGRRREKLFF
DNA: TGTGCCAGCAGCTTAGGACGGCGGCGGGAAAAACTGTTTTTT

V: TRBV4-1
J: TRBJ2-1
D: -
size: -
CDR3: CASSQDPGPTKHEQFF
DNA: TGCGCCAGCAGCCAAGACCCCGGACCAACCAAACACGAGCAGTTCTTC

V: TRBV7-3
J: TRBJ2-3
D: -
size: -
CDR3: CASSSDGFSTDTQYF
DNA: TGTGCCAGCAGCTCGGACGGATTCTCCACAGATACGCAGTATTTT

V: TRBV7-9
J: TRBJ2-7
D: -
size: -
CDR3: CASSQGMEGEYEQYF
DNA: TGTGCCAGCAGCCAAGGTATGGAGGGGGAATACGAGCAGTACTTC

V: TRBV7-2
J: TRBJ1-4
D: -
size: -
CDR3: CASSPSGYNEKLFF
DNA: TGTGCCAGCAGCCCCTCGGGGTATAATGAAAAACTGTTTTTT

V: TRBV4-1
J: TRBJ2-2
D: -
size: -
CDR3: CASSQGSGGADTGELFF
DNA: TGCGCCAGCAGCCAAGGTTCCGGAGGGGCCGACACCGGGGAGCTGTTTTTT

V: TRBV5-5
J: TRBJ2-2
D: -
size: -
CDR3: CASSLFGNTGELFF
DNA: TGTGCCAGCAGCTTGTTTGGAAACACCGGGGAGCTGTTTTTT

V: TRBV6-5
J: TRBJ1-2
D: -
size: medium-sized
CDR3: CASGLIDGYTF
DNA: TGTGCCAGCGGGCTTATAGACGGCTACACCTTC

V: TRBV11-2
J: TRBJ2-5
D: -
size: once
CDR3: CASSRGLNPGGETQYF
DNA: TGTGCCAGCAGCCGCGGACTGAACCCGGGGGGCGAGACCCAGTACTTC

V: TRBV6-5
J: TRBJ2-7
D: TRBD1
size: -
CDR3: CASSYGTGGSYEQYF
DNA: TGTGCCAGCAGTTACGGGACAGGGGGCTCCTACGAGCAGTACTTC

V: TRBV21-1
J: TRBJ2-2
D: -
size: -
CDR3: CASSNVNPGQGVTGELFF
DNA: TGTGCCAGCAGCAATGTGAACCCCGGACAGGGGGTCACCGGGGAGCTGTTTTTT

V: TRBV4-1
J: TRBJ2-2
D: -
size: -
CDR3: CASSQKWGLDGELFF
DNA: TGCGCCAGCAGCCAAAAATGGGGGCTCGACGGGGAGCTGTTTTTT

V: TRBV4-2
J: TRBJ1-2
D: TRBD1
size: once
CDR3: CASSPPPVTGGIYGYTF
DNA: TGTGCCAGCAGCCCCCCACCGGTGACAGGGGGTATCTATGGCTACACCTTC

V: TRBV27
J: TRBJ2-3
D: TRBD1
size: -
CDR3: CASSLWGTELRVAPPSTDTQYF
DNA: TGTGCCAGCAGTTTATGGGGGACAGAACTTAGGGTAGCCCCCCCTAGCACAGATACGCAGTATTTT

V: TRBV7-9
J: TRBJ1-1
D: -
size: -
CDR3: CASSLRRYTQNTEAFF
DNA: TGTGCCAGCAGCTTACGTAGGTACACCCAGAACACTGAAGCTTTCTTT

V: TRBV4-1
J: TRBJ2-1
D: -
size: -
CDR3: CASSQDYNEQFF
DNA: TGCGCCAGCAGCCAAGACTACAATGAGCAGTTCTTC

V: TRBV28
J: TRBJ2-3
D: TRBD1
size: -
CDR3: CASSLDRVEQDTQYF
DNA: TGTGCCAGCAGCCTGGACAGGGTCGAGCAAGATACGCAGTATTTT

V: TRBV6-5
J: TRBJ2-2
D: -
size: -
CDR3: CASTPLETGELFF
DNA: TGTGCCAGCACCCCGCTAGAAACCGGGGAGCTGTTTTTT

V: TRBV14
J: TRBJ1-6
D: -
size: -
CDR3: CASSQEAGTRNSPLHF
DNA: TGTGCCAGCAGCCAAGAGGCCGGGACTAGAAATTCACCCCTCCACTTT

V: TRBV7-8
J: TRBJ1-5
D: -
size: -
CDR3: CASSLEQGRFDQPQHF
DNA: TGTGCCAGCAGCCTTGAACAGGGACGGTTCGATCAGCCCCAGCATTTT

V: TRBV6-5
J: TRBJ2-7
D: -
size: -
CDR3: CASSESLDYEQYF
DNA: TGTGCCAGCAGTGAGAGTCTAGACTACGAGCAGTACTTC

V: TRBV7-9
J: TRBJ2-2
D: -
size: -
CDR3: CASSPRVIALAGGELFF
DNA: TGTGCCAGCAGCCCGCGAGTAATAGCGTTGGCTGGCGGGGAGCTGTTTTTT

V: TRBV4-1
J: TRBJ2-5
D: -
size: -
CDR3: CASSSLGETQYF
DNA: TGTGCCAGCAGCTCGCTCGGGGAGACCCAGTACTTC

V: TRBV5-5
J: TRBJ2-7
D: -
size: -
CDR3: CASSQDGGLGEQYF
DNA: TGCGCCAGCAGCCAAGATGGCGGACTCGGCGAGCAGTACTTC

V: TRBV5-8
J: TRBJ2-1
D: TRBD1
size: -
CDR3: CASRVLVRNPGQGNEQFF
DNA: TGTGCCAGCAGGGTGCTGGTCCGAAATCCGGGACAGGGGAATGAGCAGTTCTTC

V: TRBV7-9
J: TRBJ2-2
D: -
size: -
CDR3: CASSIRVTGELFF
DNA: TGTGCCAGCAGCATTAGGGTAACCGGGGAGCTGTTTTTT

V: TRBV5-4
J: TRBJ1-6
D: -
size: -
CDR3: CASSFSTPANSPLHF
DNA: TGTGCCAGCAGCTTCTCCACGCCCGCCAATTCACCCCTCCACTTT

V: TRBV23-1
J: TRBJ1-5
D: -
size: few
CDR3: CASSQSRVGNQPQHF
DNA: TGCGCCAGCAGTCAATCCAGGGTAGGCAATCAGCCCCAGCATTTT

V: TRBV6-5
J: TRBJ2-1
D: -
size: -
CDR3: CASSYSRGQNEQFF
DNA: TGTGCCAGCAGTTACTCTCGGGGGCAGAATGAGCAGTTCTTC

V: TRBV25-1
J: TRBJ1-2
D: -
size: -
CDR3: CASSSPGNYYGYTF
DNA: TGTGCCAGCAGTTCCCCCGGGAATTACTATGGCTACACCTTC

V: TRBV9
J: TRBJ2-3
D: TRBD2
size: -
CDR3: CASSVLAGTSDTQYF
DNA: TGTGCCAGCAGCGTACTAGCGGGGACGTCAGATACGCAGTATTTT

V: TRBV7-8
J: TRBJ1-4
D: -
size: -
CDR3: CASSLTGLGVPNEKLFF
DNA: TGTGCCAGCAGCTTAACGGGGCTAGGGGTGCCTAATGAAAAACTGTTTTTT

V: TRBV7-9
J: TRBJ2-3
D: -
size: -
CDR3: CASSFGPASTDTQYF
DNA: TGTGCCAGCAGCTTCGGGCCGGCTAGCACAGATACGCAGTATTTT